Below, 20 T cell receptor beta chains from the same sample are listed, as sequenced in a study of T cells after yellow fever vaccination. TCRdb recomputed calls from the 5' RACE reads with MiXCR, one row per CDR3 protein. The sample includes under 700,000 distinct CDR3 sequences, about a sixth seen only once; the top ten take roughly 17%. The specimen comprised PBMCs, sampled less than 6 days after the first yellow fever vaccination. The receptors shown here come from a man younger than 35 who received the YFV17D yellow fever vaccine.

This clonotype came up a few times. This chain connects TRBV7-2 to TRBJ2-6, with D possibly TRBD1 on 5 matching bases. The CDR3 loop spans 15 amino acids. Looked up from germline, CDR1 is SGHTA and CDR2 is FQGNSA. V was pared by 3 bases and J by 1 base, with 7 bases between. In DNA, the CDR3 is TGTGCCAGCAGCTTGAGACAGTCTGGGGCCAACGTCCTGACTTTC. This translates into CASSLRQSGANVLTF.

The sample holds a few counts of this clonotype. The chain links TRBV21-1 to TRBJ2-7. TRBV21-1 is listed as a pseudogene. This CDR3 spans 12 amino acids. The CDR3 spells CASSMCEHEQYF. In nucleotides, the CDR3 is TGTGCCAGCAGCATGTGTGAGCACGAGCAGTACTTC.

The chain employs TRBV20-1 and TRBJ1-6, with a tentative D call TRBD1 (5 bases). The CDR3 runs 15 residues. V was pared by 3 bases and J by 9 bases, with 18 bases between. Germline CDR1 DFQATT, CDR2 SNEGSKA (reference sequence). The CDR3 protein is CSARGRTRVGSPLHF. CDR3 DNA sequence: TGCAGTGCTAGGGGGCGCACACGCGTAGGTTCACCCCTCCACTTT.

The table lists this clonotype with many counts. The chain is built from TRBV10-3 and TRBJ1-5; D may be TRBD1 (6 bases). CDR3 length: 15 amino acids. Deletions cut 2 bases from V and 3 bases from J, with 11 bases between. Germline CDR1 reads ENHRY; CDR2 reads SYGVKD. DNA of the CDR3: TGTGCCATCAGTGAGCCGGGGGCGGACAATCAGCCCCAGCATTTT. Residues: CAISEPGADNQPQHF.

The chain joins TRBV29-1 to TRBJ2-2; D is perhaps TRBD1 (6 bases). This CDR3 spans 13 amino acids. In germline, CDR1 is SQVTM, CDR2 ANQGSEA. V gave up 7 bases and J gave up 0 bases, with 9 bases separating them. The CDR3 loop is CSGRGANTGELFF. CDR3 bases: TGCAGCGGCAGGGGAGCGAACACCGGGGAGCTGTTTTTT.

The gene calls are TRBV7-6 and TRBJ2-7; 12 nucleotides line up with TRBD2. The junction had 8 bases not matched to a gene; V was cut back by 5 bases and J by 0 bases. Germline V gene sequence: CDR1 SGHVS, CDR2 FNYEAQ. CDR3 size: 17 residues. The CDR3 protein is CASSPLLTSGGSYEQYF. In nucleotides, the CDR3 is TGTGCCAGCAGCCCGCTGCTGACTAGCGGGGGCTCCTACGAGCAGTACTTC.

The CDR3 is CASSLGLAGTEAFF. The CDR3 nucleotides are TGTGCCAGCAGCTTAGGACTGGCAGGCACTGAAGCTTTCTTT. The chain is built from TRBV7-9 and TRBJ1-1; D is unresolved. Per the germline V gene, CDR1 is SEHNR and CDR2 is FQNEAQ (reference sequence). The CDR3 covers 14 residues. The V end was cut by 1 base, the J end by 4 bases, with 10 bases between.

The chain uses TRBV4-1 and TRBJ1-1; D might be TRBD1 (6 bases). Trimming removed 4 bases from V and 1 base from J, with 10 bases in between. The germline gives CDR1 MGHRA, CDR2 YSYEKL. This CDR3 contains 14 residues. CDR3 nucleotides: TGCGCCAGCAGCCCCCGGGACACGAACACTGAAGCTTTCTTT. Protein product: CASSPRDTNTEAFF.

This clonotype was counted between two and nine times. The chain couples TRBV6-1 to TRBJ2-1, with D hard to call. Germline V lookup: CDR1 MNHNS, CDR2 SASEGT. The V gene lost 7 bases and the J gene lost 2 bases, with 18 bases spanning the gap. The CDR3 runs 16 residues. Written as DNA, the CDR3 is TGTGCCAGCACCCTACCCTCACCAAGTACCTACAATGAGCAGTTCTTC. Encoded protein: CASTLPSPSTYNEQFF.

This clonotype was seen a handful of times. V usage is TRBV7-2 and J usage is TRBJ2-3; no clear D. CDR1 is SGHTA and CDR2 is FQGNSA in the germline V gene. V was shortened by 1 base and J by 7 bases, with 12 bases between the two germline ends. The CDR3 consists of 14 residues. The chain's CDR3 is CASSLGSVGNTQYF. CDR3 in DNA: TGTGCCAGCAGCTTAGGGAGTGTGGGGAATACGCAGTATTTT.

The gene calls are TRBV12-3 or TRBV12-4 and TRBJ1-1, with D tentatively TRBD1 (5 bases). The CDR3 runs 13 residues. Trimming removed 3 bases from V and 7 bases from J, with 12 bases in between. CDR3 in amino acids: CASSLGWGFEAFF. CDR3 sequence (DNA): TGTGCCAGCAGTTTGGGCTGGGGCTTTGAAGCTTTCTTT.

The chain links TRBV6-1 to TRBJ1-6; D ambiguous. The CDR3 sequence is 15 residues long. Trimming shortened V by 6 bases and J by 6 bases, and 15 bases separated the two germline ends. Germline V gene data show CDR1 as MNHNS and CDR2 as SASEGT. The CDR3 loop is CASSPFLALNSPLHF. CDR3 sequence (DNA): TGTGCCAGCAGCCCCTTTCTAGCCCTTAATTCACCCCTCCACTTT.

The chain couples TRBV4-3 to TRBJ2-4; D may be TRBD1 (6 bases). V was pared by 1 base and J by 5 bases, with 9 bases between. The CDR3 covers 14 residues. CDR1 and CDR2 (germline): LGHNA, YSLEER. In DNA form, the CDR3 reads TGCGCCAGCAGCCAAGGACCAGGGGAAAACATTCAGTACTTC. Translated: CASSQGPGENIQYF.

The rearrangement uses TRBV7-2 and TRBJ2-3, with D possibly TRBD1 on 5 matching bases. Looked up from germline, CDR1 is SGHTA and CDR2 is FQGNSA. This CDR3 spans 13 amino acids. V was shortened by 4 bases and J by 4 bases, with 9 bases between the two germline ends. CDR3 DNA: TGTGCCAGCAGCTCCCCGACAGCAGATACGCAGTATTTT. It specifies CASSSPTADTQYF.

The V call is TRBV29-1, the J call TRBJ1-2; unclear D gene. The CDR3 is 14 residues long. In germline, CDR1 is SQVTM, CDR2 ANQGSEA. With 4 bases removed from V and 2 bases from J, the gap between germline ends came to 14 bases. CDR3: CSVAFPGSNYGYTF. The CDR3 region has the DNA TGCAGCGTTGCCTTTCCGGGCTCCAACTATGGCTACACCTTC.

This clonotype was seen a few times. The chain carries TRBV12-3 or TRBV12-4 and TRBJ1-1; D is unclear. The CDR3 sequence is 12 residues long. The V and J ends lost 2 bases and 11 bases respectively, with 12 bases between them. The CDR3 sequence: CASSLRRRVAFF. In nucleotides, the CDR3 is TGTGCCAGCAGTTTAAGAAGACGGGTGGCTTTCTTT.

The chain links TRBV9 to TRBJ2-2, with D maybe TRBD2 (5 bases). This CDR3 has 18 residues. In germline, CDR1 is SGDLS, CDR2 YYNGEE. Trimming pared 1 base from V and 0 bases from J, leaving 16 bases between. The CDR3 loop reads CASSVQSAGRTNTGELFF. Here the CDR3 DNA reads TGTGCCAGCAGCGTACAATCGGCGGGCAGGACGAACACCGGGGAGCTGTTTTTT.

The CDR3 DNA follows: TGTGCCAGCAGCCTGACAGATAGAGATACGCAGTATTTT. This codes for CASSLTDRDTQYF. The rearrangement joins TRBV5-4 to TRBJ2-3, with a possible D match to TRBD1 (5 bases). V was pared by 4 bases and J by 5 bases, with 11 bases between. The CDR3 spans 13 residues. CDR1 and CDR2 (germline): SGHNT, YYREEE (reference sequence).

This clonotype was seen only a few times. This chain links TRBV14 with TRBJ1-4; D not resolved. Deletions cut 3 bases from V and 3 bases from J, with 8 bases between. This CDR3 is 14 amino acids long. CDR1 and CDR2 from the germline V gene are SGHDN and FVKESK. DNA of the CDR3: TGTGCCAGCAGCCATCTAGAGTCTAATGAAAAACTGTTTTTT. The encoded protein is CASSHLESNEKLFF.

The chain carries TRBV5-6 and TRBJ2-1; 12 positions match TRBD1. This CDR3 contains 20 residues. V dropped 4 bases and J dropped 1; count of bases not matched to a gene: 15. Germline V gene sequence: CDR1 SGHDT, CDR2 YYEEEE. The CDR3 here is CASSPRDRGRWGASYNEQFF. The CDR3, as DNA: TGTGCCAGCAGCCCAAGGGACAGGGGGCGTTGGGGGGCGTCCTACAATGAGCAGTTCTTC.